One and the same sample provided the 5 T cell receptor beta chains below, sequenced in a study of radiotherapy plus CTLA-4 blockade in lung cancer. Libraries were prepared by immunoSEQ multiplex PCR; TCRdb keeps only in-frame clonotypes and omits some of them. The sample has about 83,000 clones, over 70% seen once. This specimen consisted of peripheral blood, obtained from a patient treated with radiotherapy plus ipilimumab. All receptors come from a human donor with non-small cell lung cancer who had a partial response to radiotherapy plus ipilimumab. Some clones in this sample may be carry-over from other donors' samples.

A remark on this clone: Compared with germline, one end of the junction differs, possibly owing to a read error. The rearrangement joins TRBV4-1 to TRBJ1-1; D perhaps matches TRBD1 (5 bases). The CDR3 is 15 residues long. The germline gives CDR1 MGHRA, CDR2 YSYEKL. CDR3 nucleotides: TGTGCCAGCAGCGAAGGGATCGGGGGAGACGGTGAAGCTTTCTTT. Protein: CASSEGIGGDGEAFF.

A remark on this clone: Germline and junction disagree at one end, which may indicate a read error. The same CDR3 is also encoded by other DNA sequences in this sample. The gene calls are TRBV6-5 and TRBJ1-6; D is unclear. Germline CDR1 MNHEY, CDR2 SVGAGI. The CDR3 has 14 amino acids. The CDR3 protein is CASSYGRDNSPLHF. The CDR3 DNA reads as TGTGCCAGCAGTTACGGCCGGGATAATTCCCCCCTCCACTTT.

The V call is TRBV15, the J call TRBJ2-5, with 10 bases lining up with TRBD2. The CDR3 contains 15 residues. Germline V lookup: CDR1 LNHNV, CDR2 YYDKDF (reference sequence). The V segment lost 5 bases and the J segment 5 bases; nucleotides outside the gene matches: 8. The CDR3 nucleotides are TGTGCCACCAGCCTGTTAGGAGCGGGAGGGGAGACCCAGTACTTC. This translates into CATSLLGAGGETQYF.

The chain employs TRBV29-1 and TRBJ2-3; 13 bases are shared with TRBD2. This CDR3 is 16 amino acids long. Germline V gene data show CDR1 as SQVTM and CDR2 as ANQGSEA. J lost 2 bases, V lost 5 bases, and 7 bases had no gene match. The CDR3 here is CSVLHGLAGDTDTQYF. CDR3 nucleotides: TGCAGCGTTCTTCACGGACTAGCGGGAGACACAGATACGCAGTATTTT.

The chain links TRBV28 to TRBJ2-1, with D perhaps TRBD1 (6 bases). This CDR3 spans 14 amino acids. The germline V and J ends were trimmed by 6 bases and 6 bases, with 15 bases remaining between them. CDR1 and CDR2 from the germline V gene are MDHEN and SYDVKM. The CDR3 loop reads CASSPPTGRNEQFF. CDR3 DNA: TGTGCCAGCAGCCCTCCAACAGGGCGCAATGAGCAGTTCTTC. The variable domain in full, with the rest retrieved from reference TRBV28 and TRBJ2-1, is DVKVTQSSRYLVKRTGEKVFLECVQDMDHENMFWYRQDPGLGLRLIYFSYDVKMKEKGDIPEGYSVSREKKERFSLILESASTNQTSMYLCASSPPTGRNEQFFGPGTRLTVL.